This note documents a single T cell receptor (beta chain) sequence. The entry originates in a study of blood T cell repertoires in COVID-19. TCRdb's table, derived via immunoSEQ multiplex PCR, lists solely in-frame clones and lacks some. Of 190,000 or so clones listed, 85% to 90% are singletons. The CDR3 spans 12 residues. V shed 5 bases and J shed 10 bases, with 12 bases lying between them. Germline CDR1 is SGHTA and CDR2 is FQGNSA. The genes are TRBV7-2 and TRBJ2-1; no clear D gene. The receptor was isolated from a woman aged 18-29 years who had recovered from COVID-19. Sequencing was carried out using peripheral blood. The CDR3 nucleotides read TGTGCCAGCAGCCCGGTAGCTGTGGAGCAGTTCTTC. It codes for CASSPVAVEQFF.